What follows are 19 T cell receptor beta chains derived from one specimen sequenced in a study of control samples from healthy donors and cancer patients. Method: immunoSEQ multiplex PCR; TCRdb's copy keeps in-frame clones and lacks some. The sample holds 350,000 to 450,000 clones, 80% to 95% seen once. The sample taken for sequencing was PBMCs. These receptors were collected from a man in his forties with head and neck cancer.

CDR3 sequence reads: CASSTRGLSPGNTEAFF. CDR3 in DNA: TGTGCCAGTAGTACTCGGGGGCTTTCCCCCGGGAACACTGAAGCTTTCTTT. The chain uses TRBV19 and TRBJ1-1; TRBD1 is a possible D gene (6 bases). Looked up from germline, CDR1 is LNHDA and CDR2 is SQIVND (reference sequence). The CDR3 has 17 residues. With 4 bases removed from V and 1 base from J, the gap between germline ends came to 19 bases.

CDR3 DNA: TGTGCTAGTGGTTTGTCCCGTCCAGGGTCCTACGAGCAGTACTTC. It translates to CASGLSRPGSYEQYF. V and J are TRBV12-5 and TRBJ2-7, with TRBD1 as a possible D gene (5 bases). V was pared by 2 bases and J by 1 base, with 12 bases between. The length of the CDR3 is 15 residues. The V gene's germline CDR1 is LGHNT and CDR2 FRNRAP.

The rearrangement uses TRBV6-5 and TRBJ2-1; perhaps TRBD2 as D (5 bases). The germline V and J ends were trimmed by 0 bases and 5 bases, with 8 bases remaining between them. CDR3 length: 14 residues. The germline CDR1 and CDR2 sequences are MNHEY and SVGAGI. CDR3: CASSYSLGDNEQFF. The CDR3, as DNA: TGTGCCAGCAGTTACTCGCTCGGGGACAATGAGCAGTTCTTC.

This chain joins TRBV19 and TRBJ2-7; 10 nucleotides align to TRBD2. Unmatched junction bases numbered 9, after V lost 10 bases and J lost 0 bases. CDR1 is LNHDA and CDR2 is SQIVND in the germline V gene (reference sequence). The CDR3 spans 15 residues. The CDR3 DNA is TGTGCCACCTCCCCCAGGACTAGCGGCTCCTACGAGCAGTACTTC. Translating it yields CATSPRTSGSYEQYF. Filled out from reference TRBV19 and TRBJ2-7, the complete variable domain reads DGGITQSPKYLFRKEGQNVTLSCEQNLNHDAMYWYRQDPGQGLRLIYYSQIVNDFQKGDIAEGYSVSREKKESFPLTVTSAQKNPTAFYLCATSPRTSGSYEQYFGPGTRLTVT.

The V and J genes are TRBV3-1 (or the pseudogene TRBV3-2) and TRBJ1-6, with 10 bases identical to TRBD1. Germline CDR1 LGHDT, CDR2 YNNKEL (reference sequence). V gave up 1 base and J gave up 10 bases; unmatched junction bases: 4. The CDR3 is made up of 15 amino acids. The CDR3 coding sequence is TGTGCCAGCAGCCAAGTGGGGACAGGGGAGTCACCCCTCCACTTT. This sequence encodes CASSQVGTGESPLHF.

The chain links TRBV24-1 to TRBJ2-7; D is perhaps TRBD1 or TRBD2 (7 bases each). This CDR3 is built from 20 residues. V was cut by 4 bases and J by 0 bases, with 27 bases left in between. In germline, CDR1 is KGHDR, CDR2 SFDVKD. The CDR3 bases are TGTGCCACCAGTGACGCGAAGGGGGCCCGGACTAGACACCTCTCCTACGAGCAGTACTTC. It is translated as CATSDAKGARTRHLSYEQYF.

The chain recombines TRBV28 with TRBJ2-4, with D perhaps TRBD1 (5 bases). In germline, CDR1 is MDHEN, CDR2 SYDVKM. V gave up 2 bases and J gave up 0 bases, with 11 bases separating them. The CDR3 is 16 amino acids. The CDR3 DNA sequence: TGTGCCAGCAGTTTACAGGGTCCTCTAGCCAAAAACATTCAGTACTTC. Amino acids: CASSLQGPLAKNIQYF.

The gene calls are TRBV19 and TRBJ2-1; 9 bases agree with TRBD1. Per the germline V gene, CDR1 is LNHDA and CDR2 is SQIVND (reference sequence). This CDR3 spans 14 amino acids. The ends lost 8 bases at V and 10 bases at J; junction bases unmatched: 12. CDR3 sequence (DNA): TGTGCCAGTTGGGGACAGGGCAACTCTGGCGAGCAGTTCTTC. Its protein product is CASWGQGNSGEQFF.

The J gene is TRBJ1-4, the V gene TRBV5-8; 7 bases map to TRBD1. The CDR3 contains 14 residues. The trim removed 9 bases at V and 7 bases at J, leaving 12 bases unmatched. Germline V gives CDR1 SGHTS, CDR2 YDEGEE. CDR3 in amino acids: CATGTVPTGEKLFF. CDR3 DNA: TGTGCCACCGGGACAGTTCCCACGGGTGAAAAACTGTTTTTT.

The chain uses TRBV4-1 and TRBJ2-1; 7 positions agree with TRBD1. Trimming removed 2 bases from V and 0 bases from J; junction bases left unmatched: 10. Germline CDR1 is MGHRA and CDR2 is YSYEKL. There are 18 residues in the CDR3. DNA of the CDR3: TGCGCCAGCAGCCAATCCGGACAGGCAGCCTACTCCTACAATGAGCAGTTCTTC. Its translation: CASSQSGQAAYSYNEQFF.

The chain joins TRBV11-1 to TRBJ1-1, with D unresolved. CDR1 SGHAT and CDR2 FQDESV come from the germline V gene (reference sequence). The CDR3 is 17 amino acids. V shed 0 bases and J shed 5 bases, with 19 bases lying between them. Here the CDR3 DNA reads TGTGCCAGCAGCTTAGCGGTCTCTGGCGGGGTAGGGACTGAAGCTTTCTTT. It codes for CASSLAVSGGVGTEAFF.

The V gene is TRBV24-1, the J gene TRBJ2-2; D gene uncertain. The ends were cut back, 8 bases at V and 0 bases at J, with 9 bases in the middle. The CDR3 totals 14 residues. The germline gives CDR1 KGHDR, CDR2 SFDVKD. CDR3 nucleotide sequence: TGTGCCACCACACCACTCGCGAACACCGGGGAGCTGTTTTTT. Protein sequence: CATTPLANTGELFF.

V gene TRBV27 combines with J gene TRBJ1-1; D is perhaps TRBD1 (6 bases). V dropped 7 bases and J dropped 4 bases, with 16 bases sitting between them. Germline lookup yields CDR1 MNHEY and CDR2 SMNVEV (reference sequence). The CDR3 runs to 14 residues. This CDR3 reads CASNIGGGSTEAFF. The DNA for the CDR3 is TGTGCCAGCAACATTGGAGGGGGAAGCACTGAAGCTTTCTTT.

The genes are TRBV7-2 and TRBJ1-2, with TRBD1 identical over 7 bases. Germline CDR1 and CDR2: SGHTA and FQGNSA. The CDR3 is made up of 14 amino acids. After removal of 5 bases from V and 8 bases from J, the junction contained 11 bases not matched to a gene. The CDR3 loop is CASSARQGSIGYTF. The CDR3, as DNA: TGTGCCAGCAGCGCCCGACAGGGCTCCATCGGCTACACCTTC.

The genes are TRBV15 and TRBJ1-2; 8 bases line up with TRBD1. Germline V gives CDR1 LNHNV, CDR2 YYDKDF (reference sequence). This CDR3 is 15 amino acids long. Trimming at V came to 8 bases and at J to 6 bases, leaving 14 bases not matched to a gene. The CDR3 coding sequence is TGTGCCACCTCCACCACGACGACAGGGGACGATGGCTACACCTTC. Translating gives CATSTTTTGDDGYTF.

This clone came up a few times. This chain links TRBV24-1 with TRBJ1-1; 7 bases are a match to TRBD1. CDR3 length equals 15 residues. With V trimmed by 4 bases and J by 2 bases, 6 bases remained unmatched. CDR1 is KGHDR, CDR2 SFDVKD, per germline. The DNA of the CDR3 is TGTGCCACCAGTGACCCCCGGACAGGCAACACTGAAGCTTTCTTT. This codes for CATSDPRTGNTEAFF.

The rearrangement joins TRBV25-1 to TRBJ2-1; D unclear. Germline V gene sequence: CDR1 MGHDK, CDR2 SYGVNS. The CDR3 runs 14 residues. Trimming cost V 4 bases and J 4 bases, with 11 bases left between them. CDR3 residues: CASSGLKRYNEQFF. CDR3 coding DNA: TGTGCCAGCAGTGGTCTAAAGAGATACAATGAGCAGTTCTTC.

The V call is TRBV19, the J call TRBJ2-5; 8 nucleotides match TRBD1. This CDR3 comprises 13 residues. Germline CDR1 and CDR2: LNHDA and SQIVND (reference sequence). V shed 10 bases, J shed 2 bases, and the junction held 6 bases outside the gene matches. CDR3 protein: CATSTGGQETQYF. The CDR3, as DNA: TGTGCCACCTCAACAGGGGGTCAAGAGACCCAGTACTTC.

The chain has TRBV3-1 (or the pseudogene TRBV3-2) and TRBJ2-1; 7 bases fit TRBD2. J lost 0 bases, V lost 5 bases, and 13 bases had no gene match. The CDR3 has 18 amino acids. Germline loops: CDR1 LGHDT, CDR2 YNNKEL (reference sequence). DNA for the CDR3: TGTGCCAGCAGCTCCGGGACTACCTATTGGCGCTCCTACAATGAGCAGTTCTTC. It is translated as CASSSGTTYWRSYNEQFF.